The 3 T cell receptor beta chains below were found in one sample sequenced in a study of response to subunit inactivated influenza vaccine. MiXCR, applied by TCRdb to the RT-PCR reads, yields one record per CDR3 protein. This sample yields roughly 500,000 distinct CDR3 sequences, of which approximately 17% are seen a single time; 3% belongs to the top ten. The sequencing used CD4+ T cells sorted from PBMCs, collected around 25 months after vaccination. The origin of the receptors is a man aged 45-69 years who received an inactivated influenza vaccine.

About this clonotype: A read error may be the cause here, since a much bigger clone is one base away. CDR3 sequence (DNA): TGCAGTGCTAGAGCTACGGGACCGGCAAACTACGAGCAGTACTTC. Residues: CSARATGPANYEQYF. This rearrangement joins TRBV20-1 to TRBJ2-7; D might be TRBD1 or TRBD2, each matching 5 bases. This CDR3 is built from 15 residues. Per the germline V gene, CDR1 is DFQATT and CDR2 is SNEGSKA (reference sequence). V was pared by 1 base and J by 3 bases, with 16 bases between.

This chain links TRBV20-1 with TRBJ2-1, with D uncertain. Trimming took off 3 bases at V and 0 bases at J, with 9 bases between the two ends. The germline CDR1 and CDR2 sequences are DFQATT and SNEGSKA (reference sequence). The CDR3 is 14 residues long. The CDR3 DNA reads TGCAGTGCTAGCCTGGAGTCCTCCTACAATGAGCAGTTCTTC. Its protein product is CSASLESSYNEQFF.

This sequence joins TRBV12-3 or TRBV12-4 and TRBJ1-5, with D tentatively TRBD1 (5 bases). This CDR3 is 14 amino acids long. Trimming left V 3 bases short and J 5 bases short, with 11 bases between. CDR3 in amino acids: CASSLTGLDQPQHF. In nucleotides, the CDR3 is TGTGCCAGCAGTTTGACGGGGCTGGATCAGCCCCAGCATTTT.